This T cell receptor beta chain was sequenced in a study of graft-versus-host responses after intestinal transplantation. Across the whole study: All recipients were transplanted with multivisceral, liver-intestinal, or isolated intestinal grafts. For two to four years after anti-thymocyte globulin induction, all recipients took tacrolimus and steroids.

Study outcomes and limitations: Early after transplant, HvG clones declined as circulating GvH clones peaked. GvH clones turned up in recipient marrow; some had shown up first in ileum or blood.

TCRdb's table, derived via immunoSEQ multiplex PCR, lists solely in-frame clones and lacks some. The profile shows tens of thousands of clones, around 90% of them singletons. On this clone: Its antigen is not known.

The receptor comes from a human donor who received an intestinal transplant. This material consisted of unstimulated CD8+ T cells sorted from spleen or lymph node cells, taken before intestinal transplant.

The CDR3 loop is CASSIAGEWSGYGYTF. CDR3 coding DNA: TGTGCCAGTAGTATAGCCGGGGAGTGGTCGGGCTATGGCTACACCTTC. The chain links TRBV19 to TRBJ1-2, with D unresolved. Germline V gene data show CDR1 as LNHDA and CDR2 as SQIVND (reference sequence). There are 16 residues in the CDR3. Trimming shortened V by 1 base and J by 4 bases, and 16 bases separated the two germline ends.